These 14 T cell receptor beta chains originate from one sample sequenced in a study of early T cells in non-severe SARS-CoV-2 infection. Using its own MiXCR run on the 5' RACE reads, TCRdb lists one record per CDR3 protein. The sample has roughly 120,000 distinct CDR3 sequences, around 12% seen once. The sequenced sample was whole blood, obtained at baseline. These receptor sequences come from an adult who was a healthcare worker with PCR-confirmed SARS-CoV-2 infection or an uninfected control (not recorded which).

This chain joins TRBV20-1 and TRBJ2-4, with D maybe TRBD2 (5 bases). The CDR3 covers 12 residues. Germline values: CDR1 DFQATT, CDR2 SNEGSKA (reference sequence). The CDR3 bases are TGCAGCCTTGGCGGGCCGACGAACATTCAGTACTTC. Protein product: CSLGGPTNIQYF.

The genes are TRBV10-3 and TRBJ2-7; D is undetermined. Germline V gives CDR1 ENHRY, CDR2 SYGVKD. There are 12 residues in the CDR3. With 0 bases removed from V and 2 bases from J, the gap between germline ends came to 2 bases. The DNA for the CDR3 is TGTGCCATCAGTGAGTCTCCCTACGAGCAGTACTTC. Amino acids: CAISESPYEQYF.

The chain is built from TRBV20-1 and TRBJ2-2; 7 nucleotides line up with TRBD1. J gave up 7 bases and V 2 bases, and 16 bases lay outside the gene matches. CDR3 length: 17 residues. Per germline, CDR1 DFQATT and CDR2 SNEGSKA (reference sequence). The CDR3, as DNA: TGCAGTGCTAGAAAAAAAATGACAGGGTATTTCGGCGGGGAGCTGTTTTTT. Its translation is CSARKKMTGYFGGELFF.

The chain has TRBV3-1 and TRBJ2-7, with TRBD1 identical over 7 bases. Germline assignment: CDR1 LGHDT and CDR2 YNNKEL (reference sequence). The V gene end was trimmed by 1 base and the J gene end by 0 bases; junction bases not matched to a gene: 3. The CDR3 is 15 amino acids. The CDR3 DNA sequence: TGTGCCAGCAGCCAAGCCGGGACAGCCTCCTACGAGCAGTACTTC. Translating gives CASSQAGTASYEQYF.

In DNA, the CDR3 is TGTGCCAGCAGTGTAGTGCGCCGCACAGATACGCAGTATTTT. It is translated as CASSVVRRTDTQYF. V and J are TRBV6-1 and TRBJ2-3; D not resolved. Germline V CDR1 and CDR2: MNHNS, SASEGT. V was pared by 4 bases and J by 1 base, with 9 bases between. CDR3 length: 14 residues.

V and J are TRBV13 and TRBJ2-7; perhaps TRBD1 as D (7 bases). The CDR3 has 14 amino acids. Trimming left V 6 bases short and J 2 bases short, with 14 bases between. The germline V gene has CDR1 PRHDT and CDR2 FYEKMQ (reference sequence). CDR3 DNA sequence: TGTGCCAGCAGGGGGGCGGGACAGCCCTACGAGCAGTACTTC. The encoded protein is CASRGAGQPYEQYF.

The V and J genes are TRBV4-1 and TRBJ2-1; no clear D. V gave up 0 bases and J gave up 4 bases, with 7 bases separating them. This CDR3 is 14 amino acids long. Germline V CDR1 and CDR2: MGHRA, YSYEKL. Here the CDR3 reads CASSQDPQYNEQFF. The CDR3, as DNA: TGCGCCAGCAGCCAAGATCCTCAGTACAATGAGCAGTTCTTC.

This clonotype was seen more than once but under ten times. The V gene is TRBV28, the J gene TRBJ2-7; 7 bases are shared with TRBD2. This CDR3 contains 16 residues. Germline V CDR1 and CDR2: MDHEN, SYDVKM. With 3 bases clipped from V and 1 base from J, the junction kept 9 bases outside the gene matches. CDR3 coding DNA: TGTGCCAGCAGTTTCTCCGATACTAGCGCTTCCTACGAGCAGTACTTC. Translation: CASSFSDTSASYEQYF. The entire variable domain, with the rest obtained from reference TRBV28 and TRBJ2-7, is as follows: DVKVTQSSRYLVKRTGEKVFLECVQDMDHENMFWYRQDPGLGLRLIYFSYDVKMKEKGDIPEGYSVSREKKERFSLILESASTNQTSMYLCASSFSDTSASYEQYFGPGTRLTVT.

V gene TRBV5-1 combines with J gene TRBJ1-1; the D is unclear. The ends were cut back, 2 bases at V and 5 bases at J, with 10 bases in the middle. From germline, CDR1 is SGHRS and CDR2 YFSETQ. This CDR3 has 13 amino acids. The CDR3 loop is CASSFGDGTEAFF. The CDR3 region has the DNA TGCGCCAGCAGCTTCGGGGATGGGACTGAAGCTTTCTTT.

V gene TRBV20-1 combines with J gene TRBJ2-7; 10 bases match TRBD2. Per the germline V gene, CDR1 is DFQATT and CDR2 is SNEGSKA (reference sequence). The J segment lost 0 bases and the V segment lost 5 bases, leaving 4 bases of the junction unmatched. The CDR3 extends over 14 amino acids. The CDR3 here is CSAEGLASSYEQYF. The CDR3 nucleotides read TGCAGTGCTGAGGGACTAGCGAGCTCCTACGAGCAGTACTTC.

V is TRBV7-8 and J is TRBJ2-1; 11 bases map to TRBD2. With 3 bases clipped from V and 6 bases from J, the junction kept 7 bases outside the gene matches. The CDR3 extends over 16 amino acids. Germline CDR1 reads SGHVS; CDR2 reads FQNEAQ. DNA of the CDR3: TGTGCCAGCAGCTTCTTAGCGGGGGGGCCGGGCAATGAGCAGTTCTTC. Translated: CASSFLAGGPGNEQFF.

V gene TRBV29-1 combines with J gene TRBJ2-7, with 11 bases identical to TRBD1. This CDR3 spans 15 amino acids. Germline V gives CDR1 SQVTM, CDR2 ANQGSEA. Unmatched junction bases numbered 7, after V lost 3 bases and J lost 3 bases. The CDR3, as DNA: TGCAGCGTTGATTTGGGGGACAGGGGGTTCTACGAGCAGTACTTC. Residues: CSVDLGDRGFYEQYF.

This clonotype has a handful of counts. This chain joins TRBV7-6 and TRBJ2-7, with a tentative D call TRBD2 (6 bases). CDR1 and CDR2 from the germline V gene are SGHVS and FNYEAQ. The CDR3 is 13 amino acids. V was trimmed by 5 bases and J by 0 bases, leaving 8 bases between them. The CDR3 DNA is TGTGCCAGCAGCCCTAGCGTCTCCTACGAGCAGTACTTC. Amino acids: CASSPSVSYEQYF.

This clonotype has only a few counts. The chain joins TRBV18 to TRBJ1-5, with 9 bases lining up with TRBD1. Germline CDR1 is KGHSH and CDR2 is LQKENI. V lost 5 bases to trimming and J lost 4 bases; unmatched junction nucleotides: 6. This CDR3 region has 15 residues. The CDR3 bases are TGTGCCAGCTCATCGGACAGGGGAAGAAATCAGCCCCAGCATTTT. This translates into CASSSDRGRNQPQHF.